The 11 T cell receptor beta chains reported below all come from one sample, sequenced in a study of T-cell reconstitution after alpha-beta-depleted transplantation in children. Preparing the TCRbeta library involved the use of unique molecular identifiers. TCRdb reprocessed the PCR reads via MiXCR and lists one record per CDR3 protein. The sample holds roughly 120,000 distinct CDR3 sequences, about a tenth seen once. The material sequenced was PBMCs, taken before TCRalphabeta/CD19-depleted stem cell transplant. The receptors originated from a boy between 2 and 10 years old with acute lymphoblastic leukemia, due to receive a stem cell transplant.

The CDR3 sequence: CASSFRGPGETQYF. The CDR3 region has the DNA TGTGCCAGCAGCTTCCGCGGACCGGGAGAGACCCAGTACTTC. This chain joins TRBV7-8 and TRBJ2-5; the D is unclear. In germline, CDR1 is SGHVS, CDR2 FQNEAQ. Trimming took 3 bases from V and 4 from J, leaving 12 bases between them. This CDR3 region has 14 residues. The whole variable domain, filled in from reference TRBV7-8 and TRBJ2-5, reads GAGVSQSPRYKVAKRGQDVALRCDPISGHVSLFWYQQALGQGPEFLTYFQNEAQLDKSGLPSDRFFAERPEGSVSTLKIQRTQQEDSAVYLCASSFRGPGETQYFGPGTRLLVL.

This clonotype came up a few times. The J gene is TRBJ2-7, the V gene TRBV27; D remains ambiguous. CDR1 is MNHEY, CDR2 SMNVEV, per germline (reference sequence). The CDR3 contains 14 residues. The V end was cut by 0 bases, the J end by 4 bases, with 10 bases between. This CDR3 is CASSLSLSGYEQYF. In DNA, the CDR3 is TGTGCCAGCAGTTTATCCCTATCCGGGTACGAGCAGTACTTC.

This clonotype was observed many times. This chain connects TRBV14 to TRBJ2-7, with D possibly TRBD2 on 6 matching bases. V shed 4 bases and J shed 1 base, with 14 bases lying between them. The CDR3 sequence is 15 residues long. Germline values: CDR1 SGHDN, CDR2 FVKESK. The CDR3 reads CASSLSGQGSYEQYF. The DNA of the CDR3 is TGTGCCAGCAGCCTCAGCGGGCAAGGGTCCTACGAGCAGTACTTC.

This clonotype came up a few times. This chain joins TRBV5-1 and TRBJ1-2; D not resolved. CDR3 length: 12 residues. Trimming removed 4 bases from V and 8 bases from J, with 12 bases in between. CDR1 and CDR2 (germline): SGHRS, YFSETQ. The CDR3 sequence is CASSQEGRGYTF. The CDR3 coding sequence is TGCGCCAGCAGCCAAGAGGGAAGGGGCTACACCTTC.

The sample holds a few counts of this clonotype. The V call is TRBV29-1, the J call TRBJ2-3, with 7 bases matching TRBD2. The germline gives CDR1 SQVTM, CDR2 ANQGSEA. CDR3 size: 14 residues. Trimming removed 7 bases from V and 2 bases from J; junction bases left unmatched: 9. CDR3 amino acids: CSAGGRGNTDTQYF. The DNA of the CDR3 is TGCAGCGCGGGAGGAAGGGGAAACACAGATACGCAGTATTTT.

V gene TRBV7-3 combines with J gene TRBJ2-5, with 9 bases that match TRBD2. The CDR3 spans 16 residues. The V segment lost 1 base and the J segment 5 bases; nucleotides outside the gene matches: 8. From germline, CDR1 is SGHTA and CDR2 FQGTGA. The CDR3 protein is CASSLNGLASGETQYF. For the CDR3, the DNA is TGTGCCAGCAGCTTAAATGGACTAGCGAGTGGCGAGACCCAGTACTTC.

This clonotype occurred a few times. The chain recombines TRBV11-2 with TRBJ2-2; D gene ambiguous. The CDR3 is 11 residues long. CDR1 and CDR2 (germline): SGHAT, FQNNGV. Trimming removed 6 bases from V and 2 bases from J, with 1 base in between. CDR3 region: CASSNTGELFF. The CDR3 bases are TGTGCCAGCAGTAACACCGGGGAGCTGTTTTTT.

This clonotype was seen a handful of times. J is TRBJ2-7 and V is TRBV2; TRBD1 matches at 7 bases. CDR1 is SNHLY and CDR2 is FYNNEI in the germline V gene. This CDR3 spans 12 amino acids. The V gene end was trimmed by 6 bases and the J gene end by 6 bases; junction bases not matched to a gene: 5. CDR3 sequence: CASRRQGGEQYF. The DNA of the CDR3 is TGTGCCAGCAGGAGACAGGGTGGCGAGCAGTACTTC.

The chain employs TRBV10-3 and TRBJ2-5, with 9 bases that match TRBD1. V gave up 6 bases and J gave up 5 bases; unmatched junction bases: 13. The CDR3 is 16 residues long. The germline V gene encodes CDR1 ENHRY and CDR2 SYGVKD. DNA for the CDR3: TGTGCCATCAGCGCCGGGACAGGGCGAGTGAGGGAGACCCAGTACTTC. It encodes CAISAGTGRVRETQYF.

The CDR3 here is CASIFRGRKDTEAFF. The CDR3 DNA sequence: TGTGCCAGCATTTTTCGGGGGCGGAAGGACACTGAAGCTTTCTTT. The rearrangement joins TRBV5-6 to TRBJ1-1; possible D gene TRBD1, 6 bases. Germline V CDR1 and CDR2: SGHDT, YYEEEE. Trimming stripped 6 bases from V and 3 bases from J, with 18 bases between. The CDR3 spans 15 residues.

This clonotype was detected only a few times. V and J are TRBV5-1 and TRBJ1-2; possibly TRBD1 for D (5 bases). Per germline, CDR1 SGHRS and CDR2 YFSETQ. V lost 4 bases and J lost 7, with 20 bases in between. CDR3 length: 15 amino acids. The CDR3 DNA sequence: TGCGCCAGCAGCCCGGGCGGGAGCCTGGGGGGTGGCTACACCTTC. Translation: CASSPGGSLGGGYTF. Variable domain in full (rest from reference TRBV5-1 and TRBJ1-2): KAGVTQTPRYLIKTRGQQVTLSCSPISGHRSVSWYQQTPGQGLQFLFEYFSETQRNKGNFPGRFSGRQFSNSRSEMNVSTLELGDSALYLCASSPGGSLGGGYTFGSGTRLTVV.